This T cell receptor beta chain was recorded in a study of PD-1 blockade in mismatch repair-deficient tumors. Trimming stripped 4 bases from V and 4 bases from J, with 16 bases between. CDR1 and CDR2 (germline): SQVTM, ANQGSEA. This CDR3 has 15 residues. Clones were sequenced by immunoSEQ multiplex PCR, and TCRdb holds only the in-frame ones, with some missing. The sample includes some 66,000 clones, around 88% of them seen just once. Every patient had mismatch repair deficiency by PCR or immunohistochemistry. The sequenced sample was peripheral blood, obtained 52 weeks after starting pembrolizumab. The V and J genes are TRBV29-1 and TRBJ1-4; the D gene is possibly TRBD1 (5 bases). This TCR derives from an adult with mismatch repair-deficient cancer. CDR3 protein: CSVGSGTVGNEKLFF. The CDR3 nucleotides read TGCAGCGTTGGATCGGGGACCGTTGGTAATGAAAAACTGTTTTTT.